Shown below are 22 T cell receptor beta chains from a single sample sequenced in a study of human T cells and chemical hapten exposure. MiXCR was run by TCRdb on the RACE reads, yielding one entry per CDR3 protein. The table has 250,000 or so distinct CDR3 sequences, 7.5% to 9% seen once. Indicated time point: pre-sensitization, week 0. Described treatment: therapeutic diphenylcyclopropenone sensitization with weekly scalp DPC. The sample was whole blood, taken in connection with sensitization to the hapten diphenylcyclopropenone (DPC). Source of these receptors: a woman in her thirties or forties with alopecia areata. Some clones in this sample may be carry-over from other donors' samples.

This clonotype appeared a few times. The chain is built from TRBV5-1 and TRBJ2-7, with D possibly matching TRBD1 (6 bases). The V and J ends lost 0 bases and 3 bases respectively, with 13 bases between them. Germline V gene data show CDR1 as SGHRS and CDR2 as YFSETQ. The CDR3 is 15 amino acids. The CDR3 DNA sequence: TGCGCCAGCAGCTTGGTTCCAGGGGCGGGCTACGAGCAGTACTTC. Translating gives CASSLVPGAGYEQYF.

This rearrangement joins TRBV12-3 or TRBV12-4 to TRBJ2-2; 13 bases fit TRBD2. The trim removed 5 bases at V and 4 bases at J, leaving 10 bases unmatched. The CDR3 is made up of 18 amino acids. The CDR3 is CASSPDPGLAGPTGELFF. The CDR3 DNA is TGTGCCAGCAGTCCCGACCCGGGACTAGCGGGGCCCACCGGGGAGCTGTTTTTT.

V usage is TRBV6-5 and J usage is TRBJ2-3; 8 bases are shared with TRBD2. V shed 7 bases and J 6 bases; nucleotides not matched to a gene: 9. The CDR3 covers 14 residues. Looked up from germline, CDR1 is MNHEY and CDR2 is SVGAGI. CDR3 nucleotides: TGTGCCAGCACTGGAAGCGGGAGTCCGGATACGCAGTATTTT. Its translation: CASTGSGSPDTQYF.

The V gene is TRBV7-2, the J gene TRBJ1-6; D is uncertain. The V gene's germline CDR1 is SGHTA and CDR2 FQGNSA. The V gene lost 2 bases and the J gene lost 8 bases, with 13 bases spanning the gap. This CDR3 is 15 amino acids long. The CDR3 sequence: CASSLMRTGDSPLHF. DNA for the CDR3: TGTGCCAGCAGCTTAATGCGGACGGGTGATTCACCCCTCCACTTT.

This clonotype was detected a few times. The V call is TRBV7-8, the J call TRBJ2-3, with 7 bases aligning to TRBD2. The length of the CDR3 is 15 residues. Germline V CDR1 and CDR2: SGHVS, FQNEAQ. The junction had 5 bases not matched to a gene; V was cut back by 4 bases and J by 1 base. The DNA of the CDR3 is TGTGCCAGCAGCTCTATAGCGGGTCGCACAGATACGCAGTATTTT. Protein: CASSSIAGRTDTQYF.

Only a few counts were recorded for this clonotype. The chain is built from TRBV29-1 and TRBJ2-7; 8 positions agree with TRBD2. Unmatched junction bases numbered 15, after V lost 4 bases and J lost 7 bases. The CDR3 has 15 amino acids. The germline CDR1 and CDR2 sequences are SQVTM and ANQGSEA. The CDR3 nucleotides are TGCAGCGTTGCTGTAGCGGGACGTCCCGGGCGAGAGCAGTACTTC. Its translation is CSVAVAGRPGREQYF.

This clonotype was found a few times. The rearrangement links TRBV28 to TRBJ1-1; maybe TRBD1 (5 bases). Germline assignment: CDR1 MDHEN and CDR2 SYDVKM. V was pared by 3 bases and J by 0 bases, with 11 bases between. The CDR3 has 15 amino acids. CDR3 amino acids: CASSFRGPMNTEAFF. For the CDR3, the DNA is TGTGCCAGCAGTTTCCGGGGCCCCATGAACACTGAAGCTTTCTTT.

This clonotype was counted between two and nine times. CDR3 loop: CASTINPNTQYF. The CDR3 coding sequence is TGTGCCAGCACCATCAACCCGAATACGCAGTATTTT. This chain connects TRBV28 to TRBJ2-3, with D unclear. The germline V gene encodes CDR1 MDHEN and CDR2 SYDVKM. This CDR3 is built from 12 residues. Trimming removed 7 bases from V and 7 bases from J, with 12 bases in between.

This clonotype was detected only a few times. CDR3 sequence: CAISNRGSTDTQYF. The DNA for the CDR3 is TGTGCCATCAGCAACAGGGGGTCCACAGATACGCAGTATTTT. The V call is TRBV10-3, the J call TRBJ2-3; TRBD1 matches 8 bases. V shed 6 bases and J 2 bases; nucleotides not matched to a gene: 4. The CDR3 is 14 residues long. Germline CDR1 is ENHRY and CDR2 is SYGVKD.

The chain uses TRBV27 and TRBJ2-7; D possibly corresponds to TRBD1 (6 bases). The germline CDR1 and CDR2 sequences are MNHEY and SMNVEV (reference sequence). The CDR3 loop spans 15 amino acids. Trimming left V 1 base short and J 6 bases short, with 16 bases between. CDR3 protein: CASSLWGRPNFEQYF. CDR3 nucleotides: TGTGCCAGCAGTTTATGGGGGCGGCCCAACTTCGAGCAGTACTTC.

The J gene is TRBJ2-7, the V gene TRBV9; 11 bases are a match to TRBD2. V gave up 0 bases and J gave up 2 bases; unmatched junction bases: 4. This CDR3 has 16 amino acids. Germline assignment: CDR1 SGDLS and CDR2 YYNGEE. In DNA form, the CDR3 reads TGTGCCAGCAGCGTAGTGGGGACTAGCGGACCCTACGAGCAGTACTTC. Its protein is CASSVVGTSGPYEQYF.

The sample holds a few counts of this clonotype. The chain employs TRBV7-9 and TRBJ1-1, with 8 bases lining up with TRBD1. Trimming removed 5 bases from V and 5 bases from J; junction bases left unmatched: 7. This CDR3 spans 14 amino acids. Per germline, CDR1 SEHNR and CDR2 FQNEAQ (reference sequence). The CDR3 region has the DNA TGTGCCAGCAGCACTGGCGGACAGGGAACTGAAGCTTTCTTT. This translates into CASSTGGQGTEAFF.

The V gene is TRBV7-2, the J gene TRBJ2-2; D not resolved. CDR3 length equals 16 residues. The V end was cut by 5 bases, the J end by 1 base, with 14 bases between. CDR1 is SGHTA, CDR2 FQGNSA, per germline. The CDR3 sequence: CASSPTLPGNTGELFF. The CDR3 DNA follows: TGTGCCAGCAGCCCTACACTTCCGGGGAACACCGGGGAGCTGTTTTTT.

The chain carries TRBV20-1 and TRBJ2-2; D is undetermined. V lost 3 bases, J lost 1 base, and 3 bases lay in between. The CDR3 contains 12 residues. The germline CDR1 and CDR2 sequences are DFQATT and SNEGSKA (reference sequence). CDR3 bases: TGCAGTGCTAGCCAGAACACCGGGGAGCTGTTTTTT. This encodes CSASQNTGELFF.

The chain is built from TRBV28 and TRBJ2-1; D possibly matches TRBD1 or TRBD2 (5 bases each). CDR3 length: 18 amino acids. The germline V gene has CDR1 MDHEN and CDR2 SYDVKM. V was cut by 3 bases and J by 5 bases, with 23 bases left in between. The CDR3 nucleotides read TGTGCCAGCAGTTTGGGTGGGGGTGGCCTCGTCCGGGACAATGAGCAGTTCTTC. Translated, it gives CASSLGGGGLVRDNEQFF.

This clonotype was detected ten times or more. The V and J genes are TRBV7-9 and TRBJ2-1; D is perhaps TRBD2 (6 bases). CDR1 is SEHNR, CDR2 FQNEAQ, per germline (reference sequence). This CDR3 contains 15 residues. The V end lost 5 bases, the J end lost 2 bases, and 13 bases lay between the germline ends. The chain's CDR3 is CASSGGVGPYNEQFF. CDR3 coding DNA: TGTGCCAGCAGCGGCGGGGTAGGACCCTACAATGAGCAGTTCTTC.

In this sample, this clonotype turned up a few times. In DNA form, the CDR3 reads TGTGCCAGCAGCTTATACGGGTCAGGGGCCAAAAACATTCAGTACTTC. Residues: CASSLYGSGAKNIQYF. The chain uses TRBV7-9 and TRBJ2-4; TRBD1 might be the D (5 bases). Looked up from germline, CDR1 is SEHNR and CDR2 is FQNEAQ (reference sequence). The CDR3 covers 16 residues. V was cut by 2 bases and J by 1 base, with 12 bases left in between. The full variable domain, in which reference TRBV7-9 and TRBJ2-4 provide the parts outside the CDR3, is DTGVSQNPRHKITKRGQNVTFRCDPISEHNRLYWYRQTLGQGPEFLTYFQNEAQLEKSRLLSDRFSAERPKGSFSTLEIQRTEQGDSAMYLCASSLYGSGAKNIQYFGAGTRLSVL.

The rearrangement uses TRBV6-5 and TRBJ2-7; 11 bases map to TRBD2. The V segment lost 6 bases and the J segment 3 bases; nucleotides outside the gene matches: 7. This CDR3 has 15 residues. CDR1 is MNHEY, CDR2 SVGAGI, per germline. CDR3 loop: CASSTTLAGGYEQYF. In nucleotides, the CDR3 is TGTGCCAGCAGCACTACGCTAGCGGGAGGCTACGAGCAGTACTTC.

This chain connects TRBV3-1 to TRBJ1-1; D is perhaps TRBD1 (5 bases). Looked up from germline, CDR1 is LGHDT and CDR2 is YNNKEL (reference sequence). V dropped 3 bases and J dropped 1 base, with 15 bases sitting between them. This CDR3 is 16 amino acids long. CDR3 in DNA: TGTGCCAGCAGCCATTTTCCATCCGGGGCGAACACTGAAGCTTTCTTT. Its protein product is CASSHFPSGANTEAFF.

The V call is TRBV29-1, the J call TRBJ1-1; D remains ambiguous. Trimming took 1 base from V and 0 from J, leaving 9 bases between them. Germline CDR1 SQVTM, CDR2 ANQGSEA. The CDR3 runs to 14 residues. In DNA form, the CDR3 reads TGCAGCGTTGAAGGTGGGCCTCTGAACACTGAAGCTTTCTTT. Its translation: CSVEGGPLNTEAFF. Based on the CDR3 plus reference TRBV29-1 and TRBJ1-1, the full variable domain is SAVISQKPSRDICQRGTSLTIQCQVDSQVTMMFWYRQQPGQSLTLIATANQGSEATYESGFVIDKFPISRPNLTFSTLTVSNMSPEDSSIYLCSVEGGPLNTEAFFGQGTRLTVV.

Ten or more counts support this clonotype. V and J are TRBV29-1 and TRBJ2-5; a weak D match, TRBD2 (5 bases). The CDR3 runs 13 residues. V was pared by 0 bases and J by 7 bases, with 12 bases between. Germline-derived CDR1 and CDR2 are SQVTM and ANQGSEA. CDR3 DNA: TGCAGCGTTGAAGAATCCGGGGAAGGGACCCAGTACTTC. Its translation: CSVEESGEGTQYF.

This clonotype was observed a few times. V usage is TRBV20-1 and J usage is TRBJ1-5; 8 bases map to TRBD1. After removal of 1 base from V and 8 bases from J, the junction contained 10 bases not matched to a gene. Germline CDR1 reads DFQATT; CDR2 reads SNEGSKA (reference sequence). The CDR3 totals 15 residues. CDR3 coding DNA: TGCAGTGCTAGAGTGACAGGGGCCATGGGGGAGCCCCAGCATTTT. The encoded protein is CSARVTGAMGEPQHF.